This T cell receptor (beta chain) comes out of a study of tumor-infiltrating lymphocytes in primary liver carcinoma. On the study more broadly: Spanning 30 to 69 years of age, the patients were men and women. The tumors ranged from roughly 4 to 10 cm across and fell within stage T1-T3 N0M0. Study-level points and caveats: Tumors had a significantly higher top-250-clone fraction than blood (p = 0.039).

Germline DNA was also extracted, while the blood RNA originated from unsorted whole blood. Treatment-naive at the time, the patients had chronic HBV infection. A primer matching the constant region was used to make TCR beta cDNA from about 500 ng of total RNA. Three nested multiplex PCR rounds, a slightly modified ARM-PCR method, built the TCR beta libraries. With TRBV1-TRBV30 forward primers and a C-beta reverse primer, the first two PCR rounds were run for approximately 10 cycles each. MiXCR, applied by TCRdb to the multiplex PCR reads, yields one record per CDR3 protein. The data contain about 310,000 distinct CDR3 sequences, 60% to 80% of them singletons. Remarks on this clonotype: Antigen specificity is unknown. The germline gene is not matched at one end of the junction; a read error may be the cause.

From germline, CDR1 is SGHAT and CDR2 FQNNGV. The CDR3 length is 14 residues. The V and J genes are TRBV11-2 and TRBJ2-4; D is perhaps TRBD1 (6 bases). The sequence derives from a man aged 35 to 55 with primary liver carcinoma and hepatitis B virus infection. Sequencing was carried out using peripheral blood. For the CDR3, the DNA is TGTGCCAGGAGCTTAGAAGGGACAATTTTTATTCAGTACTTC. This translates into CARSLEGTIFIQYF.